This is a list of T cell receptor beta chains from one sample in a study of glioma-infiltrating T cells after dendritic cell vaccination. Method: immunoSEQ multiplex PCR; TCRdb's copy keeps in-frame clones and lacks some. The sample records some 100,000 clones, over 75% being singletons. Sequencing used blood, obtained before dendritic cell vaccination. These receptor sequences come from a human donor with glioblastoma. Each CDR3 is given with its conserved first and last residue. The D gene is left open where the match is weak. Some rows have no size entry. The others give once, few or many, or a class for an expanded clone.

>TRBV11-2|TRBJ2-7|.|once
TGTGCCAGCAGCTTAGATCAGCGGAGCTCCTACGAGCAGTACTTC
CASSLDQRSSYEQYF
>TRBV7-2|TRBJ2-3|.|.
TGTGCCAGCAGCTTCTGGACAACCACAGATACGCAGTATTTT
CASSFWTTTDTQYF
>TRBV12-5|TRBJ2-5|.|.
TGTGCTAGTGCCCTCGGAGTCTCGTCCCAAGAGACCCAGTACTTC
CASALGVSSQETQYF
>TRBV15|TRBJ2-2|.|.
TGTGCCACCAGCAGAGACCTAGTGGGGGGTGTGAAAGGGGAGCTGTTTTTT
CATSRDLVGGVKGELFF
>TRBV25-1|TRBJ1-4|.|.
TGTGCCAGCAGTAACGCCCCGCAGGGACAAGAAAAACTGTTTTTT
CASSNAPQGQEKLFF
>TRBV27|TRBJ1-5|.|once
TGTGCCAGCAGGCTGCATTCAGGGGTTCAGCCCCAGCATTTT
CASRLHSGVQPQHF
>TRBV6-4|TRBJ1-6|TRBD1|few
TGTGCCAGCAGTGACGGACAGGGGGCTTCACCCCTCCACTTT
CASSDGQGASPLHF
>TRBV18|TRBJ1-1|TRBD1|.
TGTGCCAGCTCACGGGACAGGAAGAACACTGAAGCTTTCTTT
CASSRDRKNTEAFF
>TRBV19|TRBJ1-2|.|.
TGTGCCAGTAGTATAGATCTATGGGGAGATGATGGCTACACCTTC
CASSIDLWGDDGYTF
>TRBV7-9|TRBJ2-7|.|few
TGTGCCAGCAGCCGGACGGGAAGGAGCTCCTACGAGCAGTACTTC
CASSRTGRSSYEQYF
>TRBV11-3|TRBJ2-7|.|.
TGTGCCAGCAGCTCTTTCTCGCCTGCCCAGAACGAGCAGTACTTC
CASSSFSPAQNEQYF
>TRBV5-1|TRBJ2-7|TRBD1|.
TGCGCCAGCAGCTTCGGGGACAGGGCAACCGAGCAGTACTTC
CASSFGDRATEQYF
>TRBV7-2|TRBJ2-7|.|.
TGTGCCAGCAGCTTAGACCGGTCCTACGAGCAGTACTTC
CASSLDRSYEQYF
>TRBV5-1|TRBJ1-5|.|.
TGCGCCAGCAGCTTGAGCGGAAGCAATCAGCCCCAGCATTTT
CASSLSGSNQPQHF
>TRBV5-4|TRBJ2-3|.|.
TGTGCCAGCACCCCCAGGGGTGTGGGAAGCACAGATACGCAGTATTTT
CASTPRGVGSTDTQYF
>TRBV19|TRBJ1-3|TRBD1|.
TGTGCCAGCAGGACGGGCAGGGGGAGAGGAAACACCATATATTTT
CASRTGRGRGNTIYF
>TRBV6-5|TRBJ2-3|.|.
TGTGCCAGCAGTTACGGCCAAAGCACAGATACGCAGTATTTT
CASSYGQSTDTQYF
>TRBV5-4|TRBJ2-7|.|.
TGTGCCAGCAGCCTCCCTGATGGGCCCCAAATTTACGAGCAGTACTTC
CASSLPDGPQIYEQYF
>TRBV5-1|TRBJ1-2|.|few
TGCGCCAGCAGCGCCGGAGATGCACCATATGGCTACACCTTC
CASSAGDAPYGYTF
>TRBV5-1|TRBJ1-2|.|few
TGCGCCAGCAGCTTGATGGGGCTGAACTATGGCTACACCTTC
CASSLMGLNYGYTF
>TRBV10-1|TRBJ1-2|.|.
TGCGCCAGCAGTGAGGAGGCAGGGACATCCTTCTATGGCTACACCTTC
CASSEEAGTSFYGYTF
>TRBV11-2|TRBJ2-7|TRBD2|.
TGTGCCAGCAACACAATCGGGCTAGCGGGGGCTTACGAGCAGTACTTC
CASNTIGLAGAYEQYF
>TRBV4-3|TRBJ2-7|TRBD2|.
TGCGCCAGCAGCCAAGATCAGGGCGGGAGCTACGAGCAGTACTTC
CASSQDQGGSYEQYF
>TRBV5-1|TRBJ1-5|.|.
TGCGCCAGCAGCTTATCGGCGGGTGACAATCAGCCCCAGCATTTT
CASSLSAGDNQPQHF
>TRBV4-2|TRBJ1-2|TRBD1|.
TGTGCCAGCAGCCATCGCGACAGGGCCGAGGGCTACACCTTC
CASSHRDRAEGYTF
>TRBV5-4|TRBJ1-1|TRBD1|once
TGTGCCAGCAGCTTGGGGGTCCGAGGAGGGGGCTTGGGGAACACTGAAGCTTTCTTT
CASSLGVRGGGLGNTEAFF
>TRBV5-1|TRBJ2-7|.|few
TGCGCCAGCAGCTTGGCCGTGAGCTACGAGCAGTACTTC
CASSLAVSYEQYF
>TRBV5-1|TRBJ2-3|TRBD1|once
TGCGCCAGCAGCTTGGTCCGGGACAGGAGGGCAGATACGCAGTATTTT
CASSLVRDRRADTQYF
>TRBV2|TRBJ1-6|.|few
TGTGCCAGCAGTGACCAGGCGGGCAATTCACCCCTCCACTTT
CASSDQAGNSPLHF
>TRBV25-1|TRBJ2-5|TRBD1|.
TGTGCCAGCAGTGAGCACAGGGGGCAAGAGACCCAGTACTTC
CASSEHRGQETQYF
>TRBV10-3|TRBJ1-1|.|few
TGTGCCATCAGTACGGGGACTGAAGCTTTCTTT
CAISTGTEAFF
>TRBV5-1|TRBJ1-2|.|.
TGCGCCAGCAGCTTGGGGGGGACCGGGACATGGGGTGACTATGGCTACACCTTC
CASSLGGTGTWGDYGYTF
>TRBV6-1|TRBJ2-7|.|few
TGTGCCAGCGCGGAGCGCCACGAGCAGTACTTC
CASAERHEQYF
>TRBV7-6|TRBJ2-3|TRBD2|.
TGTGCCAGCAGCTTAGTAAGGCTAGCGGGGGCCTCCCCGGATACGCAGTATTTT
CASSLVRLAGASPDTQYF
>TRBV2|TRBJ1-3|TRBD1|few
TGTGCCAGCAGACCTGACCGGGACAGATCTGACTTT
CASRPDRDRSDF
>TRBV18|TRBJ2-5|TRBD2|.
TGTGCCAGCTCACCAGAGGGACTAGCGGGAGGACTAGAGACCCAGTACTTC
CASSPEGLAGGLETQYF
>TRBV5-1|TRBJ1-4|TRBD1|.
TGCGCCAGCAGCCGGACAGGGGTAGATGAAAAACTGTTTTTT
CASSRTGVDEKLFF
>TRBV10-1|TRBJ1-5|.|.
TGCGCCAGCATCCAGTGGTTGTTTCAGCCCCAGCATTTT
CASIQWLFQPQHF
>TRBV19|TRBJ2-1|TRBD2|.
TGTGCCAGTGTGGGACTAGCGGGAGGGTCCTACAATGAGCAGTTCTTC
CASVGLAGGSYNEQFF
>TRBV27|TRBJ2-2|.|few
TGTGCCAGCAGTCCCTACACCTGGACTACAAACACCGGGGAGCTGTTTTTT
CASSPYTWTTNTGELFF
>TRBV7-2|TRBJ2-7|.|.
TGTGCCAGCAGCCCCGGAGGGGCGGTAGCGGCCTACGAGCAGTACTTC
CASSPGGAVAAYEQYF
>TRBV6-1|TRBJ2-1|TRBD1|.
TGTGCCAGCAGTGTTCACAGGGGAAATGAGCAGTTCTTC
CASSVHRGNEQFF